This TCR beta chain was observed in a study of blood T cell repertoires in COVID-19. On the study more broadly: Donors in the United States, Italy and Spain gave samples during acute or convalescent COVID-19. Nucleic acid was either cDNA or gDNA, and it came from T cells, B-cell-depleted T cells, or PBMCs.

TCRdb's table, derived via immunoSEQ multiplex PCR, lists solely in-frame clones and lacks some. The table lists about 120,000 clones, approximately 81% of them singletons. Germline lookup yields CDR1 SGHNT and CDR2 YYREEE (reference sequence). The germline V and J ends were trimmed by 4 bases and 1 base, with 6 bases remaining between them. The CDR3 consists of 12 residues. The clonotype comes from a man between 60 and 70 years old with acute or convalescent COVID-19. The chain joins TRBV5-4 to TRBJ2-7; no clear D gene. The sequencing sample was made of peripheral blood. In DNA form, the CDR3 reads TGTGCCAGCAGCGTTTTATCCTACGAGCAGTACTTC. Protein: CASSVLSYEQYF.